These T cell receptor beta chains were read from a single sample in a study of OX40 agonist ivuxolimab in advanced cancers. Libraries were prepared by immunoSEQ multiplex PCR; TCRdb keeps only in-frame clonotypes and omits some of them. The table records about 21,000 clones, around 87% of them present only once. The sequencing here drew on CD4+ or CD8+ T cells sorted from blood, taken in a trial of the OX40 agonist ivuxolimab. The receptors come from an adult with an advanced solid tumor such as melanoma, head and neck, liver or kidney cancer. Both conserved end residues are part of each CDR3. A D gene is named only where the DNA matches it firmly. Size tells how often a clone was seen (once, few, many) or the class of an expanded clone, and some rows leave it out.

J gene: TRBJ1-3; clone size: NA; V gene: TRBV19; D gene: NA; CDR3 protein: CASSIDNEDTIYF; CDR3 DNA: TGTGCCAGTAGTATCGACAACGAAGACACCATATATTTT
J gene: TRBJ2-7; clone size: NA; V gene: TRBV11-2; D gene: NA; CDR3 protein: CASSSTGEQYF; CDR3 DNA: TGTGCCAGCAGCTCGACGGGGGAGCAGTACTTC
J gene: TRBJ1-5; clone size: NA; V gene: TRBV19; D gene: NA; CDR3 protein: CASSIRDTNQPQHF; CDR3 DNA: TGTGCCAGTAGTATCCGGGATACTAATCAGCCCCAGCATTTT
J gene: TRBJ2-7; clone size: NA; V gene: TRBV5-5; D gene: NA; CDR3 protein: CASSLWQGPYEQYF; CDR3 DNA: TGTGCCAGCAGCTTGTGGCAGGGTCCCTACGAGCAGTACTTC
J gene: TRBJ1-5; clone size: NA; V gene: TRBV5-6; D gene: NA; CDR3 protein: CASSFLNQPQHF; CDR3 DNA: TGTGCCAGCAGCTTTCTTAATCAGCCCCAGCATTTT
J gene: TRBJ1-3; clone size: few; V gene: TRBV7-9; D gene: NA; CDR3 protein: CASRYTARSSGNTIYF; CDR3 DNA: TGTGCCAGCAGATACACAGCCAGAAGCTCTGGAAACACCATATATTTT
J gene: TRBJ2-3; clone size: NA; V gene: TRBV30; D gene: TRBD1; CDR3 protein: CAWSGQGRADTQYF; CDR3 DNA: TGTGCCTGGAGTGGACAGGGACGCGCCGATACGCAGTATTTT
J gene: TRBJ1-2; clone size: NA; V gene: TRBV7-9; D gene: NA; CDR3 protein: CASTPRVGERFNYGYTF; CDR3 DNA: TGTGCCAGCACCCCCCGGGTGGGGGAGAGGTTTAACTATGGCTACACCTTC
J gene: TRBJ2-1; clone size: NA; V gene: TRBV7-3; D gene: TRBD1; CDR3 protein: CASSLTGGTGSYNEQFF; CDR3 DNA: TGTGCCAGCAGCTTAACAGGTGGGACAGGCTCCTACAATGAGCAGTTCTTC
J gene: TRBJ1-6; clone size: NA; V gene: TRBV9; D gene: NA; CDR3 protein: CASSVDQYNSPLHF; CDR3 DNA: TGTGCCAGCAGCGTAGACCAGTATAATTCACCCCTCCACTTT
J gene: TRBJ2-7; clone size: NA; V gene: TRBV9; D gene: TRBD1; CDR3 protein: CASSVGNRGSYEQYF; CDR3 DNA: TGTGCCAGCAGCGTAGGTAACAGGGGATCCTACGAGCAGTACTTC
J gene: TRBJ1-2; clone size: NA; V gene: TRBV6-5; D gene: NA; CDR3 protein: CASSYGRYDGYTF; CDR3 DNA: TGTGCCAGCAGTTACGGGCGGTATGATGGCTACACCTTC
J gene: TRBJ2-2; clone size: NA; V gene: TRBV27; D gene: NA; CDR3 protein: CASRTDVPNTGELFF; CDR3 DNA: TGTGCCAGCAGGACAGACGTTCCGAACACCGGGGAGCTGTTTTTT
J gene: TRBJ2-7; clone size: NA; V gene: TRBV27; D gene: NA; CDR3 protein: CASSSSVAEIHYEQYF; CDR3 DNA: TGTGCCAGCAGTTCCTCGGTAGCGGAGATACACTACGAGCAGTACTTC
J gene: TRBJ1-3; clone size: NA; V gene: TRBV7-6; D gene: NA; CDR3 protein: CASSLAVSGNTIYF; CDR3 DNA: TGTGCCAGCAGCTTAGCGGTCTCTGGAAACACCATATATTTT
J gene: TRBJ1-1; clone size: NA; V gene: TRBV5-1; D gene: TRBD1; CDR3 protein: CASETGQGGTEAFF; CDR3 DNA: TGCGCCAGCGAAACGGGACAGGGCGGCACTGAAGCTTTCTTT
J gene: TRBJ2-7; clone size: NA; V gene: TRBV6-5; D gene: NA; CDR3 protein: CASSYSSEDYEQYF; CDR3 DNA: TGTGCCAGCAGTTACTCGAGTGAAGACTACGAGCAGTACTTC
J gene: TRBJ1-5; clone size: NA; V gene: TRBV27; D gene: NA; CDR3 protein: CASSFDEDQPQHF; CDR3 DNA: TGTGCCAGCAGTTTCGATGAGGATCAGCCCCAGCATTTT
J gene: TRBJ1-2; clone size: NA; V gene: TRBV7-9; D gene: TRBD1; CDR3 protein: CASSLVGTGLVGYTF; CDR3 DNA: TGTGCCAGCAGCTTAGTAGGGACAGGGTTGGTTGGCTACACCTTC
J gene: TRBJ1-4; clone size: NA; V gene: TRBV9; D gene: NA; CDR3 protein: CASSLGGAATNEKLFF; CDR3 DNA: TGTGCCAGCAGCCTTGGCGGGGCGGCAACTAATGAAAAACTGTTTTTT
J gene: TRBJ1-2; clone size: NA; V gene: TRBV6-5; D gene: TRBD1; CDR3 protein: CASSYGAGGFNYGYTF; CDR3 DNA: TGTGCCAGCAGTTACGGGGCAGGGGGGTTCAACTATGGCTACACCTTC
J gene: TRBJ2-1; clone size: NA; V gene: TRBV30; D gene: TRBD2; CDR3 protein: CAWAWAGRGVVGNEQFF; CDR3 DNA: TGTGCCTGGGCCTGGGCAGGGCGGGGGGTAGTAGGGAATGAGCAGTTCTTC
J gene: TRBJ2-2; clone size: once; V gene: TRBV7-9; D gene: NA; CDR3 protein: CASSLVGLGTGELFF; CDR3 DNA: TGTGCCAGCAGCTTAGTAGGACTCGGCACCGGGGAGCTGTTTTTT
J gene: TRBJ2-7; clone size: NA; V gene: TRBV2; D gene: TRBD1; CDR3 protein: CASSLGQGPYEQYF; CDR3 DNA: TGTGCCAGCAGCCTGGGACAGGGTCCCTACGAGCAGTACTTC